What follows are 32 T cell receptor beta chains derived from one specimen sequenced in a study of cytomegalovirus exposure and HLA in healthy donors. Primers: 60 Vbeta forward and 13 Jbeta reverse. Measured with immunoSEQ multiplex PCR; TCRdb has only the in-frame clones, and not every one. In the table there are about 120,000 clones, around 76% of which are singletons. Input material: PBMCs. Receptors were obtained from a man aged 60 to 75 in good health and CMV-seropositive.

The chain employs TRBV5-5 and TRBJ2-6; 10 bases map to TRBD1. V trimming: 5 bases; J trimming: 0 bases; junction bases outside the gene matches: 5. The CDR3 extends over 17 amino acids. Germline CDR1 reads SGHKS; CDR2 reads YYEKEE (reference sequence). The CDR3, as DNA: TGTGCCAGCAGTCCCCGGACAGGGGGCTCTGGGGCCAACGTCCTGACTTTC. Amino acids: CASSPRTGGSGANVLTF.

The chain uses TRBV30 and TRBJ1-6; 8 positions agree with TRBD1. This CDR3 has 13 amino acids. The germline CDR1 and CDR2 sequences are GTSNPN and SVGIG (reference sequence). Trimming took 6 bases from V and 10 from J; bases not matched to a gene: 8. CDR3 sequence: CACQGAHGSPLHF. CDR3 nucleotides: TGTGCCTGTCAGGGGGCGCATGGCTCACCCCTCCACTTT. The whole variable domain, remainder taken from reference TRBV30 and TRBJ1-6, is SQTIHQWPATLVQPVGSPLSLECTVEGTSNPNLYWYRQAAGRGLQLLFYSVGIGQISSEVPQNLSASRPQDRQFILSSKKLLLSDSGFYLCACQGAHGSPLHFGNGTRLTVT.

The chain combines TRBV28 with TRBJ1-1; D may be TRBD1 (6 bases). The V end lost 8 bases, the J end lost 7 bases, and 11 bases lay between the germline ends. Germline V gene data show CDR1 as MDHEN and CDR2 as SYDVKM. The CDR3 runs to 11 residues. CDR3 loop: CASGEGGEAFF. The CDR3 DNA is TGTGCCAGCGGGGAGGGGGGTGAAGCTTTCTTT.

The genes are TRBV15 and TRBJ1-2; 8 bases match TRBD1. The CDR3 is 15 residues long. The trim removed 5 bases at V and 8 bases at J, leaving 13 bases unmatched. Germline V lookup: CDR1 LNHNV, CDR2 YYDKDF (reference sequence). The CDR3, as DNA: TGTGCCACCAGCGGTCGACAGGGGATCGATTTCGGCTACACCTTC. It translates to CATSGRQGIDFGYTF.

V gene TRBV5-5 combines with J gene TRBJ1-2, with a possible D match to TRBD1 (5 bases). The V and J ends lost 2 bases and 8 bases respectively, with 16 bases between them. CDR3 length equals 14 residues. Germline V gene sequence: CDR1 SGHKS, CDR2 YYEKEE (reference sequence). CDR3 amino acids: CASSLGLQGEGYTF. Here the CDR3 DNA reads TGTGCCAGCAGCTTAGGGCTCCAGGGCGAAGGCTACACCTTC.

V usage is TRBV5-1 and J usage is TRBJ1-1; TRBD1 might be the D (5 bases). The ends were cut back, 2 bases at V and 2 bases at J, with 10 bases in the middle. The length of the CDR3 is 14 residues. Germline CDR1 and CDR2: SGHRS and YFSETQ. CDR3 coding DNA: TGCGCCAGCAGCTTTGACAGATCAAACACTGAAGCTTTCTTT. Its protein product is CASSFDRSNTEAFF.

V gene TRBV15 combines with J gene TRBJ1-5; D is ambiguous. The germline V gene encodes CDR1 LNHNV and CDR2 YYDKDF (reference sequence). V was pared by 7 bases and J by 1 base, with 11 bases between. The CDR3 spans 14 residues. The CDR3 coding sequence is TGTGCCACCACCCCCCACAGAAGCAATCAGCCCCAGCATTTT. It yields the protein CATTPHRSNQPQHF. Combining the CDR3 with reference TRBV15 and TRBJ1-5 gives the whole variable domain DAMVIQNPRYQVTQFGKPVTLSCSQTLNHNVMYWYQQKSSQAPKLLFHYYDKDFNNEADTPDNFQSRRPNTSFCFLDIRSPGLGDTAMYLCATTPHRSNQPQHFGDGTRLSIL.

This rearrangement joins TRBV19 to TRBJ2-2, with 12 bases aligning to TRBD1. The CDR3 covers 17 residues. Per the germline V gene, CDR1 is LNHDA and CDR2 is SQIVND (reference sequence). V was pared by 5 bases and J by 7 bases, with 11 bases of the junction left unmatched. For the CDR3, the DNA is TGTGCCAGTAGTCTACTACCGGGACAGGGGGCGCGCGGGGAGCTGTTTTTT. It codes for CASSLLPGQGARGELFF.

J is TRBJ2-5 and V is TRBV5-1, with D uncertain. The CDR3 extends over 15 amino acids. V was shortened by 2 bases and J by 2 bases, with 13 bases between the two germline ends. The germline CDR1 and CDR2 sequences are SGHRS and YFSETQ. Here the CDR3 reads CASSLSSARQETQYF. DNA for the CDR3: TGCGCCAGCAGCTTATCCTCTGCCAGACAAGAGACCCAGTACTTC.

This clone was seen once. The DNA for the CDR3 is TGTGCCAGCAGCCCCTGGGGCGGGAGGGCCGAGGCCTACAATGAGCAGTTCTTC. As protein: CASSPWGGRAEAYNEQFF. This rearrangement joins TRBV7-9 to TRBJ2-1, with TRBD2 matching 9 bases. Germline-derived CDR1 and CDR2 are SEHNR and FQNEAQ (reference sequence). This CDR3 has 18 amino acids. The J segment lost 2 bases and the V segment lost 5 bases, leaving 13 bases of the junction unmatched.

This clone has only a few counts. The V and J genes are TRBV18 and TRBJ2-2; 7 bases line up with TRBD1. Germline trimming cut 1 base from V and 4 bases from J; bases unmatched to any gene: 9. This CDR3 has 17 residues. CDR1 is KGHSH, CDR2 LQKENI, per germline. CDR3 DNA: TGTGCCAGCTCACCACAGGGGGCCCACCCCAGCACCGGGGAGCTGTTTTTT. It specifies CASSPQGAHPSTGELFF.

The genes are TRBV11-2 and TRBJ2-7; TRBD2 agrees at 11 bases. Germline V gene sequence: CDR1 SGHAT, CDR2 FQNNGV. The CDR3 is 14 amino acids. The V segment lost 3 bases and the J segment 6 bases; nucleotides outside the gene matches: 4. Here the CDR3 reads CASSFHTSGGEQYF. Written as DNA, the CDR3 is TGTGCCAGCAGCTTTCATACTAGCGGGGGCGAGCAGTACTTC.

The rearrangement uses TRBV5-6 and TRBJ2-7; TRBD1 is a possible D gene (6 bases). Between the trimmed V and J ends, which lost 3 bases and 6 bases, there was a span of 22 bases. The CDR3 sequence is 16 residues long. CDR1 and CDR2 from the germline V gene are SGHDT and YYEEEE. The CDR3 DNA sequence: TGTGCCAGCAGCTATAGGGGGACACGCTACTTGTCCGAGCAGTACTTC. Its protein product is CASSYRGTRYLSEQYF.

This CDR3 is CASSEADGRAGYEQYF. CDR3 DNA sequence: TGTGCCAGCAGTGAAGCCGACGGGAGGGCCGGGTACGAGCAGTACTTC. The chain couples TRBV6-1 to TRBJ2-7; TRBD2 matches at 8 bases. The V gene's germline CDR1 is MNHNS and CDR2 SASEGT. The CDR3 sequence is 16 residues long. V lost 0 bases, J lost 4 bases, and 8 bases stayed unmatched.

V is TRBV18 and J is TRBJ2-3; 7 bases line up with TRBD1. Germline trimming cut 3 bases from V and 2 bases from J; bases unmatched to any gene: 5. Germline V gives CDR1 KGHSH, CDR2 LQKENI. There are 15 residues in the CDR3. CDR3 bases: TGTGCCAGCTCACCCCGGACAGGAACCACAGATACGCAGTATTTT. Translated, it gives CASSPRTGTTDTQYF.

The chain couples TRBV12-5 to TRBJ1-2; D call uncertain. Germline-derived CDR1 and CDR2 are LGHNT and FRNRAP. The CDR3 length is 12 residues. V lost 6 bases, J lost 4 bases, and 9 bases lay in between. CDR3 nucleotide sequence: TGTGCTAGTGGCGCGTCCACCTATGGCTACACCTTC. It codes for CASGASTYGYTF.

The genes are TRBV2 and TRBJ2-2, with D tentatively TRBD1 (6 bases). CDR3 size: 16 residues. Germline CDR1 reads SNHLY; CDR2 reads FYNNEI. With 5 bases removed from V and 1 base from J, the gap between germline ends came to 14 bases. DNA for the CDR3: TGTGCCAGCAGTCAACAGGGAGTAGGGAACACCGGGGAGCTGTTTTTT. Amino acids: CASSQQGVGNTGELFF.

This clone showed up just a few times. The gene calls are TRBV28 and TRBJ2-7, with D perhaps TRBD1 (6 bases). Trimming stripped 4 bases from V and 5 bases from J, with 18 bases between. Germline CDR1 MDHEN, CDR2 SYDVKM. The CDR3 has 15 amino acids. The CDR3 sequence: CASSYVQGRPHEQYF. CDR3 DNA sequence: TGTGCCAGCAGTTACGTACAGGGACGGCCCCACGAGCAGTACTTC.

The V call is TRBV2, the J call TRBJ2-7, with 7 bases fitting TRBD1. CDR1 SNHLY and CDR2 FYNNEI come from the germline V gene. V lost 7 bases, J lost 3 bases, and 9 bases stayed unmatched. The CDR3 is made up of 14 amino acids. The CDR3, as DNA: TGTGCCAGCACCAGACAGGGATCTAACTACGAGCAGTACTTC. Translation gives CASTRQGSNYEQYF.

J is TRBJ2-1 and V is TRBV30, with 14 bases matching TRBD2. The CDR3 sequence is 16 residues long. Losses at the gene ends were 5 bases for V and 4 bases for J; bases not matched to a gene: 7. In germline, CDR1 is GTSNPN, CDR2 SVGIG (reference sequence). The CDR3: CAWGRLAGGKYNEQFF. The CDR3 DNA reads as TGTGCCTGGGGAAGACTAGCGGGGGGGAAATACAATGAGCAGTTCTTC.

This clone was counted only a few times. The chain has TRBV5-1 and TRBJ2-1; 7 bases agree with TRBD1. J gave up 6 bases and V 1 base, and 10 bases lay outside the gene matches. From germline, CDR1 is SGHRS and CDR2 YFSETQ. The CDR3 extends over 16 amino acids. The CDR3 nucleotides are TGCGCCAGCAGCTTGCGTCCCCAGGGGGTGAGCAATGAGCAGTTCTTC. Amino acid sequence: CASSLRPQGVSNEQFF.

The chain joins TRBV5-1 to TRBJ1-1; a weak D match, TRBD1 (6 bases). V was trimmed by 5 bases and J by 3 bases, leaving 17 bases between them. Germline V gene lookup returns CDR1 SGHRS and CDR2 YFSETQ. The CDR3 contains 15 residues. The chain's CDR3 is CASSTGAGADTEAFF. CDR3 nucleotide sequence: TGCGCCAGCAGTACCGGAGCAGGGGCGGACACTGAAGCTTTCTTT.

The rearrangement joins TRBV5-4 to TRBJ1-2; TRBD1 agrees at 8 bases. The CDR3 extends over 17 amino acids. Per the germline V gene, CDR1 is SGHNT and CDR2 is YYREEE (reference sequence). The ends lost 0 bases at V and 0 bases at J; junction bases unmatched: 7. The CDR3 protein is CASSLDRGVLSNYGYTF. CDR3 nucleotide sequence: TGTGCCAGCAGCTTGGACAGGGGGGTACTTTCTAACTATGGCTACACCTTC.

The chain couples TRBV28 to TRBJ1-5; D is unresolved. Germline CDR1 MDHEN, CDR2 SYDVKM. Trimming shortened V by 6 bases and J by 3 bases, and 9 bases separated the two germline ends. The CDR3 is made up of 13 amino acids. CDR3 DNA: TGTGCCAGCAGCCCCGAGGACAATCAGCCCCAGCATTTT. Encoded protein: CASSPEDNQPQHF.

This clone showed up just a few times. This sequence joins TRBV5-1 and TRBJ2-3; weak D call: TRBD2 (6 bases). The V end lost 2 bases, the J end lost 2 bases, and 15 bases lay between the germline ends. CDR3 length: 16 amino acids. Germline V gene lookup returns CDR1 SGHRS and CDR2 YFSETQ. The CDR3 loop is CASSFTSRDSTDTQYF. Here the CDR3 DNA reads TGCGCCAGCAGCTTTACCTCCCGGGACTCCACAGATACGCAGTATTTT.

This clone was detected only a few times. The chain employs TRBV9 and TRBJ1-3; a possible D gene is TRBD1 (5 bases). Germline loops: CDR1 SGDLS, CDR2 YYNGEE. This CDR3 spans 18 amino acids. Trimming cost V 4 bases and J 0 bases, with 20 bases left between them. CDR3 DNA: TGTGCCAGCAGCCCCCGTAGGGGCAGGACACTCTCTGGAAACACCATATATTTT. Encoded protein: CASSPRRGRTLSGNTIYF.

V gene TRBV5-1 combines with J gene TRBJ1-2; no firm D call. Germline V gene sequence: CDR1 SGHRS, CDR2 YFSETQ. This CDR3 has 13 amino acids. V lost 0 bases, J lost 1 base, and 4 bases lay in between. For the CDR3, the DNA is TGCGCCAGCAGCTTGGACAGTAACTATGGCTACACCTTC. Its translation: CASSLDSNYGYTF.

This clone has more than one count but fewer than ten. This chain uses TRBV11-3 with TRBJ2-5; no reliable D call. Trimming stripped 0 bases from V and 5 bases from J, with 4 bases between. The CDR3 is 12 residues long. Looked up from germline, CDR1 is SGHNT and CDR2 is YENEEA. CDR3 sequence reads: CASSLDRETQYF. DNA of the CDR3: TGTGCCAGCAGCTTAGATCGGGAGACCCAGTACTTC.

The gene calls are TRBV19 and TRBJ1-4; the D gene is possibly TRBD1 (6 bases). CDR1 is LNHDA, CDR2 SQIVND, per germline (reference sequence). Trimming took off 7 bases at V and 0 bases at J, with 12 bases between the two ends. This CDR3 is 15 amino acids long. The CDR3 sequence: CASTIRTATNEKLFF. CDR3 coding DNA: TGTGCCAGTACCATACGGACAGCAACTAATGAAAAACTGTTTTTT. The whole variable domain, remainder taken from reference TRBV19 and TRBJ1-4, is DGGITQSPKYLFRKEGQNVTLSCEQNLNHDAMYWYRQDPGQGLRLIYYSQIVNDFQKGDIAEGYSVSREKKESFPLTVTSAQKNPTAFYLCASTIRTATNEKLFFGSGTQLSVL.

The rearrangement uses TRBV7-2 and TRBJ2-7; D gene ambiguous. In germline, CDR1 is SGHTA, CDR2 FQGNSA. V was clipped by 2 bases and J by 2 bases, with 13 bases between them. The length of the CDR3 is 15 residues. In DNA, the CDR3 is TGTGCCAGCAGCTTATTGGCAGGCGATACCTACGAGCAGTACTTC. Translating it yields CASSLLAGDTYEQYF.

This clone was picked up a small number of times. J is TRBJ2-7 and V is TRBV5-4; no reliable D call. Trimming cost V 0 bases and J 3 bases, with 7 bases left between them. The CDR3 totals 13 residues. Germline assignment: CDR1 SGHNT and CDR2 YYREEE (reference sequence). The DNA for the CDR3 is TGTGCCAGCAGCTTGGAACTCAACTACGAGCAGTACTTC. This sequence encodes CASSLELNYEQYF.

This chain joins TRBV7-9 and TRBJ1-1, with D maybe TRBD1 (6 bases). Trimming left V 5 bases short and J 1 base short, with 11 bases between. Germline-derived CDR1 and CDR2 are SEHNR and FQNEAQ (reference sequence). The CDR3 is made up of 14 amino acids. This chain's CDR3 is CASSPQTGNTEAFF. The CDR3 DNA follows: TGTGCCAGCAGCCCCCAGACAGGGAACACTGAAGCTTTCTTT.